The 23 T cell receptor beta chains reported below all come from one sample, sequenced in a study of read filtering for tumor transcriptome and immune sequencing. This library used approximately 390 ng RNA and molecular barcoded adaptors spanning alpha/delta and beta/gamma chains. TCRdb re-analysed the reads in MiXCR, keeping a single row per CDR3 protein. Of 85,000 or so distinct CDR3 sequences in the sample, about 12% were seen once. The sample consisted of a population of CD138-negative cells sorted from bone marrow. Source of these receptors: a donor aged 40 or over with multiple myeloma.

This clonotype was seen only a few times. In this CDR3 the conserved last residue, phenylalanine or tryptophan, is missing, so a read error is likely. The CDR3, as DNA: TGCAGTGCTAGAGTTGAAGGGGGCTATGGCTACACCTCC. This translates into CSARVEGGYGYTS. The chain couples TRBV20-1 to TRBJ1-2, with a possible D match to TRBD1 (6 bases). There are 13 residues in the CDR3. V shed 1 base and J shed 4 bases, with 10 bases lying between them. Per germline, CDR1 DFQATT and CDR2 SNEGSKA (reference sequence).

The gene calls are TRBV18 and TRBJ1-1; D is uncertain. V lost 3 bases and J 3 bases, leaving 5 bases between the germline ends. The CDR3 contains 12 residues. CDR1 is KGHSH and CDR2 is LQKENI in the germline V gene. The CDR3 sequence: CASSPIDTEAFF. Here the CDR3 DNA reads TGTGCCAGCTCACCTATAGACACTGAAGCTTTCTTT.

This clonotype has at least ten counts. This sequence joins TRBV5-1 and TRBJ2-2; D could derive from TRBD1 or TRBD2 (5 bases each). V was trimmed by 1 base and J by 0 bases, leaving 10 bases between them. CDR1 is SGHRS, CDR2 YFSETQ, per germline. The CDR3 covers 16 residues. CDR3 sequence: CASSLSGRANTGELFF. CDR3 bases: TGCGCCAGCAGCTTGTCGGGACGGGCGAACACCGGGGAGCTGTTTTTT.

This clonotype was seen ten or more times. This chain uses TRBV20-1 with TRBJ2-7; 9 nucleotides line up with TRBD1. The CDR3 is 16 residues long. Trimming took 0 bases from V and 4 from J; bases not matched to a gene: 10. The V gene's germline CDR1 is DFQATT and CDR2 SNEGSKA (reference sequence). The CDR3 is CSARDLGQGRFYEQYF. For the CDR3, the DNA is TGCAGTGCTAGAGATTTAGGACAGGGGAGGTTTTACGAGCAGTACTTC.

The sample holds many counts of this clonotype. The CDR3 here is CSAHGTGKSSYEQYF. In DNA, the CDR3 is TGCAGCGCCCATGGGACAGGGAAAAGCTCCTACGAGCAGTACTTC. The chain has TRBV29-1 and TRBJ2-7, with 9 bases identical to TRBD1. The ends lost 7 bases at V and 0 bases at J; junction bases unmatched: 10. Germline CDR1 SQVTM, CDR2 ANQGSEA. CDR3 length: 15 residues.

This clonotype turned up a few times. One junction end does not reproduce the germline sequence, and a read error may be involved. This chain joins TRBV9 and TRBJ2-1, with TRBD2 identical over 14 bases. CDR1 and CDR2 from the germline V gene are SGDLS and YYNGEE. The length of the CDR3 is 18 residues. The DNA for the CDR3 is TGTACCAGCAGCCCGAGCTCCGGGACTAGCGGGAGATTGAATGAGCAGTTCTTC. Its protein product is CTSSPSSGTSGRLNEQFF.

The sample holds many counts of this clonotype. The chain is built from TRBV6-1 and TRBJ2-3; tentatively, D is TRBD2 (5 bases). CDR1 is MNHNS, CDR2 SASEGT, per germline. The CDR3 contains 14 residues. The V and J ends lost 3 bases and 0 bases respectively, with 7 bases between them. The CDR3 coding sequence is TGTGCCAGCAGTGACGGGGAGAGCACAGATACGCAGTATTTT. Protein product: CASSDGESTDTQYF.

This clonotype was recorded many times. The chain carries TRBV2 and TRBJ1-5; 9 bases agree with TRBD1. The CDR3 has 14 residues. The V gene's germline CDR1 is SNHLY and CDR2 FYNNEI. With 7 bases clipped from V and 3 bases from J, the junction kept 4 bases outside the gene matches. CDR3 sequence: CASKGTGYNQPQHF. The CDR3 DNA reads as TGTGCCAGCAAAGGGACAGGGTACAATCAGCCCCAGCATTTT. Combining the CDR3 with reference TRBV2 and TRBJ1-5 gives the whole variable domain EPEVTQTPSHQVTQMGQEVILRCVPISNHLYFYWYRQILGQKVEFLVSFYNNEISEKSEIFDDQFSVERPDGSNFTLKIRSTKLEDSAMYFCASKGTGYNQPQHFGDGTRLSIL.

This clonotype was counted a few times. The chain uses TRBV7-9 and TRBJ1-1, with 9 bases aligning to TRBD1. Unmatched junction bases numbered 4, after V lost 4 bases and J lost 10 bases. From germline, CDR1 is SEHNR and CDR2 FQNEAQ (reference sequence). The CDR3 has 12 amino acids. The CDR3 loop reads CASSSGQGRAFF. The CDR3 region has the DNA TGTGCCAGCAGCTCAGGACAGGGGCGAGCTTTCTTT. The full variable domain, its missing parts supplied by reference TRBV7-9 and TRBJ1-1, is DTGVSQNPRHKITKRGQNVTFRCDPISEHNRLYWYRQTLGQGPEFLTYFQNEAQLEKSRLLSDRFSAERPKGSFSTLEIQRTEQGDSAMYLCASSSGQGRAFFGQGTRLTVV.

There are many counts of this clonotype. The J gene is TRBJ1-5, the V gene TRBV7-9, with D perhaps matching TRBD1 (5 bases). With 3 bases removed from V and 0 bases from J, the gap between germline ends came to 15 bases. The CDR3 extends over 17 amino acids. The germline CDR1 and CDR2 sequences are SEHNR and FQNEAQ (reference sequence). Here the CDR3 DNA reads TGTGCCAGCAGCTTCGGTGGGGCAGGCTATAGCAATCAGCCCCAGCATTTT. It translates to CASSFGGAGYSNQPQHF.

In this sample, this clonotype turned up many times. The chain carries TRBV30 and TRBJ2-3, with 9 bases that match TRBD1. The CDR3 contains 14 residues. With 4 bases clipped from V and 4 bases from J, the junction kept 6 bases outside the gene matches. Germline V CDR1 and CDR2: GTSNPN, SVGIG (reference sequence). The CDR3 DNA reads as TGTGCCTGGACCACAGGGGGCGAGGCAGATACGCAGTATTTT. It translates to CAWTTGGEADTQYF.

The sample holds many counts of this clonotype. The rearrangement links TRBV2 to TRBJ1-2; maybe TRBD1 (6 bases). The CDR3 runs to 12 residues. Germline V gene lookup returns CDR1 SNHLY and CDR2 FYNNEI. V lost 8 bases to trimming and J lost 4 bases, with 11 bases between them. The chain's CDR3 is CASLQGSYGYTF. In DNA form, the CDR3 reads TGTGCCAGCCTACAGGGTTCCTATGGCTACACCTTC. The variable domain in full, completed from reference TRBV2 and TRBJ1-2, reads EPEVTQTPSHQVTQMGQEVILRCVPISNHLYFYWYRQILGQKVEFLVSFYNNEISEKSEIFDDQFSVERPDGSNFTLKIRSTKLEDSAMYFCASLQGSYGYTFGSGTRLTVV.

This clonotype was detected ten times or more. Since no conserved phenylalanine or tryptophan closes the CDR3, a read error is the likely cause. The chain has TRBV20-1 and TRBJ1-1; D is undetermined. The length of the CDR3 is 10 residues. Germline V gene sequence: CDR1 DFQATT, CDR2 SNEGSKA (reference sequence). V dropped 6 bases and J dropped 9 bases, with 11 bases sitting between them. CDR3 sequence (DNA): TGCAGTGCCCTGGCGGGGAAAGCTTTCCTT. As protein: CSALAGKAFL.

About this clonotype itself: This sequence may be a read error, since a much larger clone differs from it by one base. The missing conserved phenylalanine or tryptophan at the end of this CDR3 makes a read error likely. CDR3 region: CASSPPGTGKTEAFL. The CDR3 DNA reads TGTGCCAGCTCACCACCTGGGACAGGGAAGACTGAAGCTTTCCTT. The chain carries TRBV18 and TRBJ1-1; 9 positions agree with TRBD1. V shed 0 bases, J shed 5 bases, and the junction held 4 bases outside the gene matches. The CDR3 has 15 amino acids. Germline loops: CDR1 KGHSH, CDR2 LQKENI.

This clonotype was seen ten or more times. The rearrangement links TRBV10-3 to TRBJ2-1; 7 nucleotides align to TRBD1. This CDR3 is built from 12 residues. Germline V lookup: CDR1 ENHRY, CDR2 SYGVKD. Unmatched junction bases numbered 8, after V lost 10 bases and J lost 8 bases. CDR3 amino acids: CATLDRDHEQFF. The CDR3 DNA is TGTGCCACACTCGACAGGGATCATGAGCAGTTCTTC.

The chain recombines TRBV23-1 with TRBJ2-2; D gene unclear. Being an ORF, TRBV23-1 has a function that is uncertain. The CDR3 has 14 amino acids. The CDR3 DNA reads as TGCGCAGCAGGAGAGCGAAGGGACACCGGGGAGCTGTTTTTT. This codes for CAAGERRDTGELFF.

Note on this clonotype: A read error is possible here, since a much larger clone lies one base away. Without the conserved terminal phenylalanine or tryptophan, this CDR3 likely stems from a read error. The chain recombines TRBV20-1 with TRBJ1-1; D not resolved. CDR1 and CDR2 from the germline V gene are DFQATT and SNEGSKA (reference sequence). The CDR3 length is 11 residues. V was trimmed by 0 bases and J by 1 base, leaving 0 bases between them. The CDR3: CSARENTEAFS. DNA for the CDR3: TGCAGTGCTAGAGAGAACACTGAAGCTTTCTCT.

This clonotype was seen many times. V gene TRBV3-1 combines with J gene TRBJ1-1; no clear D gene. Germline-derived CDR1 and CDR2 are LGHDT and YNNKEL (reference sequence). V lost 8 bases to trimming and J lost 1 base, with 5 bases between them. This CDR3 has 11 residues. This chain's CDR3 is CASSSNTEAFF. In nucleotides, the CDR3 is TGTGCCAGCTCATCGAACACTGAAGCTTTCTTT.

This clonotype was detected many times. The chain uses TRBV11-3 and TRBJ1-1; D might be TRBD1 (5 bases). V was trimmed by 4 bases and J by 3 bases, leaving 9 bases between them. CDR1 and CDR2 from the germline V gene are SGHNT and YENEEA. This CDR3 has 13 residues. The CDR3 loop reads CASSWDGHTEAFF. DNA for the CDR3: TGTGCCAGCAGCTGGGACGGGCACACTGAAGCTTTCTTT.

The table lists this clonotype with many counts. This chain connects TRBV29-1 to TRBJ2-2; no firm D call. The V gene's germline CDR1 is SQVTM and CDR2 ANQGSEA. The CDR3 length is 13 residues. The ends were cut back, 2 bases at V and 0 bases at J, with 4 bases in the middle. The DNA for the CDR3 is TGCAGCGTTGAACGGACGAACACCGGGGAGCTGTTTTTT. This encodes CSVERTNTGELFF.

Ten or more counts support this clonotype. V usage is TRBV5-1 and J usage is TRBJ2-7; maybe TRBD1 (5 bases). The CDR3 runs to 11 residues. The V gene's germline CDR1 is SGHRS and CDR2 YFSETQ. With 6 bases removed from V and 5 bases from J, the gap between germline ends came to 9 bases. The DNA for the CDR3 is TGCGCCAGCAAGCAGGGTGACGAGCAGTACTTC. Residues: CASKQGDEQYF.

A note on this clonotype: A far bigger clonotype differs at one base, so this is likely a read error. In nucleotides, the CDR3 is TGTGCCAGCAGTTATACAGTCTCCCACAATGAGCAGTTCTTC. Protein: CASSYTVSHNEQFF. The gene calls are TRBV6-6 and TRBJ2-1; D is undetermined. The CDR3 is 14 residues long. Per germline, CDR1 MNHNY and CDR2 SVGAGI (reference sequence).

This clonotype has at least ten counts. The V and J genes are TRBV30 and TRBJ2-3, with 7 bases that match TRBD2. V shed 3 bases, J shed 3 bases, and the junction held 3 bases outside the gene matches. CDR1 and CDR2 from the germline V gene are GTSNPN and SVGIG (reference sequence). This CDR3 is 13 amino acids long. The CDR3 is CAWSRGETDTQYF. CDR3 sequence (DNA): TGTGCCTGGAGCCGGGGGGAGACAGATACGCAGTATTTT.